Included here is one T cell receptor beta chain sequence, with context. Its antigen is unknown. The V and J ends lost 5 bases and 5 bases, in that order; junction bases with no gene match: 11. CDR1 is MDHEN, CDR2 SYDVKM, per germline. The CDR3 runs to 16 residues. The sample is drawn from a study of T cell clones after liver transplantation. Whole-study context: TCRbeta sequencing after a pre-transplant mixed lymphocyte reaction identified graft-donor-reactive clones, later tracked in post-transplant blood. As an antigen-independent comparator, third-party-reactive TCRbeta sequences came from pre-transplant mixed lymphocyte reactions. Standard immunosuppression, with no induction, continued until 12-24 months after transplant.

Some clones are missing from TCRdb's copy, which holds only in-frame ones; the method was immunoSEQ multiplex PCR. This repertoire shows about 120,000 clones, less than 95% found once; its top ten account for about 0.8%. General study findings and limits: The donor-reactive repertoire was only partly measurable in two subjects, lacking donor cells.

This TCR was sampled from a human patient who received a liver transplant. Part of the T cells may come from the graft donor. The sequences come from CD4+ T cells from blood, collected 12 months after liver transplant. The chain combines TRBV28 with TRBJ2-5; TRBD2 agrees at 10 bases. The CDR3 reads CASSTGLAEGRETQYF. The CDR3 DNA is TGTGCCAGCAGTACCGGACTAGCGGAGGGGCGGGAGACCCAGTACTTC.